This T cell receptor (beta chain) was observed in a study of CD8+CD57+ T cells in acquired aplastic anemia. The wider study: Sorted CD4+ and CD8+ cells gave a mean 3.2 ug DNA, range roughly 0.2 to 27.4 ug. An average of about 10.8 million reads for CD4+ cells was obtained from healthy donors. Findings and caveats of the study: Sharing between patients and controls was observed for 25 to 30 CD8+ CDR3 sequences. In CD8+ cells, Simpson's diversity showed no significant difference between patients and controls.

The CDR3 totals 16 residues. The V end was cut by 1 base, the J end by 0 bases, with 13 bases between. From germline, CDR1 is MGHDK and CDR2 SYGVNS. The TCR beta profiling, which covered VDJ combination and CDR3 sequence, was carried out using genomic DNA as the template. Each CDR3 protein gets one entry after TCRdb re-called the reads with MiXCR. The sample consists of hundreds of thousands of distinct CDR3 sequences, around 68% of them appearing once. In the case of this clonotype: Its target is not known.

The source of this sequence is a human donor in good health, serving as a control. The sample was sorted CD4+, CD8+, or CD8+CD57+ T cells (not recorded which) from PBMCs. The chain recombines TRBV25-1 with TRBJ2-7; tentatively, D is TRBD1 or TRBD2 (5 bases each). Here the CDR3 DNA reads TGTGCCAGCAGTGAATTCGAGGTGGGGACCTCCTACGAGCAGTACTTC. Encoded protein: CASSEFEVGTSYEQYF.